The T cell receptor beta chain under discussion was sequenced for a study of CD4 T cells in relation to SARS-CoV-2 and coronaviruses. Study-wide background: ViraFEST: roughly 10-day antigen culture of PBMCs, then TCR beta CDR3 sequencing.

In germline, CDR1 is MDHEN, CDR2 SYDVKM. The CDR3 totals 16 residues. The germline V and J ends were trimmed by 2 bases and 0 bases, with 14 bases remaining between them. Unexposed donor CD4+ T cells date from 2011-2018, before the COVID-19 pandemic. After about 10 days of culture, CD4+ T cells were isolated. To note about this clone: What it binds is unknown.

Using immunoSEQ multiplex PCR, the repertoire was profiled, and TCRdb retains in-frame clones only, with some absent. In the table there are approximately 20,000 clones, approximately 76% of which are singletons. Sequenced: CD4+ T cells from PBMCs, cultured in vitro. This clonotype was sampled from a human donor in good health. The chain recombines TRBV28 with TRBJ2-7, with D unclear. CDR3 nucleotides: TGTGCCAGCAGTTTAGGTGTGCGGTCTAGCTCCTACGAGCAGTACTTC. It codes for CASSLGVRSSSYEQYF.